The 9 T cell receptor beta chains below come from one sample, sequenced in a study of blood T cell repertoires in COVID-19. Measured with immunoSEQ multiplex PCR; TCRdb has only the in-frame clones, and not every one. Among about 250,000 clones listed, 89% were seen once. The material sequenced was peripheral blood. Source of these receptors: a woman aged 40 to 49 who had recovered from COVID-19.

This chain joins TRBV29-1 and TRBJ1-2; 9 bases are shared with TRBD1. The CDR3 is 13 amino acids. Germline CDR1 reads SQVTM; CDR2 reads ANQGSEA. Losses at the gene ends were 4 bases for V and 6 bases for J; bases not matched to a gene: 6. DNA for the CDR3: TGCAGCGTTGGGACAGGGGAGCGTCATGGCTACACCTTC. Its translation: CSVGTGERHGYTF.

V usage is TRBV11-3 and J usage is TRBJ2-2; tentatively, D is TRBD1 (6 bases). Trimming removed 5 bases at V and 4 bases at J, with 14 bases between. CDR1 and CDR2 from the germline V gene are SGHNT and YENEEA. The CDR3 spans 15 residues. CDR3 bases: TGTGCCAGCAGCCCGGCAGGGGTGAGCACCGGGGAGCTGTTTTTT. It yields the protein CASSPAGVSTGELFF.

The chain uses TRBV5-4 and TRBJ1-4, with a possible D match to TRBD1 (5 bases). The CDR3 runs to 14 residues. CDR1 and CDR2 (germline): SGHNT, YYREEE (reference sequence). Trimming left V 3 bases short and J 3 bases short, with 9 bases between. The CDR3 coding sequence is TGTGCCAGCAGCTCCGGGACTGCTAATGAAAAACTGTTTTTT. It translates to CASSSGTANEKLFF.

This clone was observed a handful of times. This chain connects TRBV28 to TRBJ2-7; a weak D match, TRBD1 (7 bases). V dropped 3 bases and J dropped 7 bases, with 16 bases sitting between them. Germline V gives CDR1 MDHEN, CDR2 SYDVKM. CDR3 length equals 14 residues. CDR3 in DNA: TGTGCCAGCAGTTTCATCCCGACAGGGAGGGAGCAGTACTTC. Protein sequence: CASSFIPTGREQYF.

J is TRBJ2-3 and V is TRBV3-1 (or the pseudogene TRBV3-2); D unclear. V was trimmed by 0 bases and J by 3 bases, leaving 7 bases between them. CDR1 and CDR2 (germline): LGHDT, YNNKEL (reference sequence). CDR3 length equals 14 residues. CDR3 DNA sequence: TGTGCCAGCAGCCAAGATCAGGTAACAGATACGCAGTATTTT. This translates into CASSQDQVTDTQYF.

This clone was recorded only once. The chain couples TRBV20-1 to TRBJ1-1; the match to TRBD1 covers 8 bases. Germline CDR1 and CDR2: DFQATT and SNEGSKA (reference sequence). J gave up 5 bases and V 5 bases, and 1 base lay outside the gene matches. The CDR3 consists of 11 residues. As DNA, the CDR3 is TGCAGTGCTCACAGGGGGACTGAAGCTTTCTTT. Translating gives CSAHRGTEAFF.

This clone appeared a single time. This chain connects TRBV14 to TRBJ2-2, with D unresolved. V was cut by 1 base and J by 4 bases, with 10 bases left in between. This CDR3 region has 15 residues. Per the germline V gene, CDR1 is SGHDN and CDR2 is FVKESK. The CDR3 DNA reads as TGTGCCAGCAGCCAAGTACGTGCGTCCACCGGGGAGCTGTTTTTT. It encodes CASSQVRASTGELFF.

The V and J genes are TRBV7-8 and TRBJ2-1; 7 nucleotides align to TRBD2. With V trimmed by 5 bases and J by 9 bases, 7 bases remained unmatched. Germline values: CDR1 SGHVS, CDR2 FQNEAQ. This CDR3 contains 13 residues. The CDR3 DNA follows: TGTGCCAGCAGCCCACGACTAGCCGGTGAGCAGTTCTTC. The encoded protein is CASSPRLAGEQFF.

The J gene is TRBJ2-3, the V gene TRBV9; 9 nucleotides line up with TRBD1. This CDR3 is built from 13 residues. Trimming removed 7 bases from V and 4 bases from J; junction bases left unmatched: 4. Germline CDR1 and CDR2: SGDLS and YYNGEE. The CDR3 loop reads CASGQGRSDTQYF. The CDR3 region has the DNA TGTGCCAGCGGACAGGGGAGATCAGATACGCAGTATTTT.